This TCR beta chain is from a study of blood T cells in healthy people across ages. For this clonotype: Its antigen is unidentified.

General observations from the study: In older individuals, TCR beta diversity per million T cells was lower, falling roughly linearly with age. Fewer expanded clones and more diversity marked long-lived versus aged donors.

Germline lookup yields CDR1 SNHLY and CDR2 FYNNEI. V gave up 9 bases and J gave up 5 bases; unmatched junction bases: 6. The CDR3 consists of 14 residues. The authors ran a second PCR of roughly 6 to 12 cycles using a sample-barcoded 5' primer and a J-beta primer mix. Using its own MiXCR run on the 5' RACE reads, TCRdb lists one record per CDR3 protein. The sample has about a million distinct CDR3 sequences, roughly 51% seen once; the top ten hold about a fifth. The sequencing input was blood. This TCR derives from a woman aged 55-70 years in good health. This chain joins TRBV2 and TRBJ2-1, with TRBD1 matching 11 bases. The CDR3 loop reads CASLGDRGDNEQFF. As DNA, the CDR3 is TGTGCCAGTCTGGGGGACAGGGGGGACAATGAGCAGTTCTTC. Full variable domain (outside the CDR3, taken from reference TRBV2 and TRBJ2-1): EPEVTQTPSHQVTQMGQEVILRCVPISNHLYFYWYRQILGQKVEFLVSFYNNEISEKSEIFDDQFSVERPDGSNFTLKIRSTKLEDSAMYFCASLGDRGDNEQFFGPGTRLTVL.